This TCR beta chain derives from a study of blood T cell repertoires in COVID-19 (dated by TCRdb to between 2020 and 2021). About the study as a whole: Samples covering the acute and convalescent phases of COVID-19 were provided by collaborators in the United States, Italy and Spain. The material from the prospective study consisted of cDNA or gDNA derived from T cells, B-cell-depleted T cells, or PBMCs. Deeply sampled blood TCRbeta repertoires from subjects exposed to, actively infected with, or recovered from COVID-19 were included in the dataset. A freely available public database, intended as a resource for researchers studying the immune response to SARS-CoV-2, is where the repertoires were released. Samples were obtained from the ongoing ImmuneRACE study (first 160 participants) and from 1,254 subjects provided by 6 global collaborators. Sample metadata almost always included a de-identified subject ID, COVID-19 status, age in years and sex. Where HLA class I and class II types were available, the types were taken from metadata supplied by the sample provider, not from assay-based typing. The research as a whole found: How much clinical and demographic metadata was included differed by source and by participant, and the metadata was provided uncurated.

CDR1 and CDR2 are drawn from the germline V gene (reference sequence): LNHDA, SQIVND. Taken from cysteine to phenylalanine, the CDR3 has 15 residues. Solely the CDR3 DNA is kept, with 45 bases framed from the first base. Unmatched junction bases come to 5, with V trimmed by 6 bases and J by 0 bases. TCRbeta CDR3 regions were amplified from genomic DNA using the immunoSEQ Assay, a bias-controlled multiplex PCR. Concerning the study's data processing: The number of nucleated cells in each sample was estimated from the amplification of reference gene primers within the assay. To quantify the absolute abundance of each unique TCRbeta CDR3 rearrangement, sequence reads were collapsed and filtered. For each sample, productive Simpson clonality was calculated as the square root of Simpson's diversity index across productive rearrangements. Here the immuneACCESS table is served through TCRdb, limited to in-frame sequences with V and J called. Missing clones are a known gap in these copies; in checked studies unresolved V genes cover under half, and the rest lacks a known reason. Clonal size and the V and J genes are those of that table, whereas D and trimming came from the DNA. The sample profile shows around 240,000 clones; over 75% of them were found once. Under 2.5% of the sample is taken by the ten largest.

As to this clone: Its antigen remains undetermined. It has no much larger one-base neighbor in the sample; base qualities were not kept.

Enrolling through a virtual design, the prospective study's participants ranged in age from roughly 18 to 95 years and lived across 20 to 25 United States geographic areas. In the prospective study, cohorts were assigned on the basis of participant-reported clinical history obtained from a screening survey and a study questionnaire. ImmuneRACE Cohort 3 recovered participants were defined by two consecutive negative NP/OP PCR tests, healthcare professional clearance, or symptom resolution. Each participant in the prospective study had whole blood, serum and a nasopharyngeal or oropharyngeal swab collected by mobile phlebotomists. Over a roughly 2-month period, participants in the prospective study had the option of providing additional blood draws and questionnaires. Before DNA extraction, prospective study blood samples were shipped either frozen or at room temperature.

The receptor was derived from a woman between 45 and 60 years old who had recovered from COVID-19. Here the chain combines TRBV19 and TRBJ1-3, with 7 central nucleotides matching TRBD1. The material sequenced was PBMCs or T cells enriched from blood (not recorded which). The CDR3 region reads CASRQQGSSGNTIYF. Read as DNA, the sequence is TGTGCCAGTAGACAACAGGGGAGCTCTGGAAACACCATATATTTT.